One T cell receptor beta chain is described in this entry. The data belong to a study of blood T cell repertoires in COVID-19. Measured with immunoSEQ multiplex PCR; TCRdb has only the in-frame clones, and not every one. The sample carries about 210,000 clones, 65% to 85% recorded once. A COVID-19 case was met by exposed participants within 2 weeks before study entry. Germline V gene data show CDR1 as LGHNA and CDR2 as YSLEER. There are 15 residues in the CDR3. V was clipped by 1 base and J by 4 bases; unmatched bases: 6. Sequenced input: PBMCs or T cells enriched from blood (not recorded which). The receptor was derived from a woman in her 30s who had been exposed to COVID-19. The chain carries TRBV4-3 and TRBJ2-7; 8 nucleotides match TRBD1. Here the CDR3 reads CASSQGGQGAYEQYF. CDR3 in DNA: TGCGCCAGCAGCCAAGGTGGCCAGGGGGCTTACGAGCAGTACTTC.